Listed below are T cell receptor beta chains from one sample, sequenced in a study of shared clonotypes between healthy human individuals. Sequenced by immunoSEQ multiplex PCR; TCRdb stores in-frame clones only, minus some. This sample has about 2.2 million clones, with around 93% found just once. Specimen: naive CD8+ T cells from PBMCs. The receptors originated from a man between 18 and 35 years old in good health. Some clones in this sample may be carry-over from other donors' samples. Each CDR3 is given with its conserved first and last residue. D genes are given only for firm matches. Not all rows give a size; the values are once, few, many and, for expanded clones, a class.

TRBV6-1	13	TRBJ2-7	TRBD1	-	CATLGTVLYEQYF	TGTGCCACCCTGGGGACAGTCCTCTACGAGCAGTACTTC
TRBV7-6	15	TRBJ1-2	-	-	CASSLSHSANYGYTF	TGTGCCAGCAGCTTAAGTCACAGCGCTAACTATGGCTACACCTTC
TRBV27	16	TRBJ2-1	-	-	CASSHVMTGAYNEQFF	TGTGCCAGCAGCCACGTAATGACGGGAGCCTACAATGAGCAGTTCTTC
TRBV18	17	TRBJ2-7	TRBD1	-	CASSPSGRRTGRGEQYF	TGTGCCAGCTCGCCCAGCGGACGCAGGACAGGCCGGGGCGAGCAGTACTTC
TRBV2	12	TRBJ1-2	TRBD1	-	CASRQGLDGYTF	TGTGCCAGTAGACAGGGTTTAGATGGCTACACCTTC
TRBV9	16	TRBJ2-7	TRBD2	-	CASSAALAEGYYEQYF	TGTGCCAGCAGCGCCGCTCTAGCGGAGGGGTATTACGAGCAGTACTTC
TRBV9	18	TRBJ2-5	TRBD2	-	CASSVATGLAGLQETQYF	TGTGCCAGCAGCGTAGCTACCGGACTAGCGGGACTCCAAGAGACCCAGTACTTC
TRBV5-4	15	TRBJ2-5	-	-	CASSSSIRDQETQYF	TGTGCCAGCAGCTCGTCGATCCGGGACCAAGAGACCCAGTACTTC
TRBV6-6	15	TRBJ1-6	TRBD1	-	CASSYEWTGNSPLHF	TGTGCCAGCAGTTACGAATGGACAGGAAATTCACCCCTCCACTTT
TRBV7-8	14	TRBJ1-1	-	-	CASSLVGMNTEAFF	TGTGCCAGCAGCTTAGTTGGGATGAACACTGAAGCTTTCTTT
TRBV7-2	14	TRBJ1-2	-	-	CASSHPGEGRGYTF	TGTGCCAGCAGCCACCCGGGGGAGGGTAGAGGCTACACCTTC
TRBV27	13	TRBJ1-5	-	-	CASSPVVGQPQHF	TGTGCCAGCAGTCCTGTCGTGGGTCAGCCCCAGCATTTT
TRBV19	13	TRBJ2-7	TRBD1	-	CATLDRGTYEQYF	TGTGCCACCTTGGACAGGGGTACGTACGAGCAGTACTTC
TRBV10-2	14	TRBJ2-3	-	-	CASSTGGWTDTQYF	TGCGCCAGCAGCACCGGGGGATGGACAGATACGCAGTATTTT
TRBV28	13	TRBJ2-7	-	once	CASRVTGTYEQYF	TGTGCCAGCAGAGTGACAGGAACCTACGAGCAGTACTTC
TRBV6-4	12	TRBJ2-2	-	-	CASSAGTGELFF	TGTGCCAGCAGTGCCGGCACCGGGGAGCTGTTTTTT
TRBV7-9	15	TRBJ2-7	-	-	CASSLAQSPLFEQYF	TGTGCCAGCAGCTTAGCACAGAGTCCCCTCTTCGAGCAGTACTTC
TRBV27	13	TRBJ2-2	-	-	CASSLGGTGELFF	TGTGCCAGCAGTTTAGGGGGCACCGGGGAGCTGTTTTTT
TRBV27	13	TRBJ2-1	-	-	CASSFSSYNEQFF	TGTGCCAGCAGTTTCAGTTCCTACAATGAGCAGTTCTTC
TRBV5-4	15	TRBJ2-7	-	once	CASSLRVSHSYEQYF	TGTGCCAGCAGCTTGCGGGTCTCTCACTCCTACGAGCAGTACTTC